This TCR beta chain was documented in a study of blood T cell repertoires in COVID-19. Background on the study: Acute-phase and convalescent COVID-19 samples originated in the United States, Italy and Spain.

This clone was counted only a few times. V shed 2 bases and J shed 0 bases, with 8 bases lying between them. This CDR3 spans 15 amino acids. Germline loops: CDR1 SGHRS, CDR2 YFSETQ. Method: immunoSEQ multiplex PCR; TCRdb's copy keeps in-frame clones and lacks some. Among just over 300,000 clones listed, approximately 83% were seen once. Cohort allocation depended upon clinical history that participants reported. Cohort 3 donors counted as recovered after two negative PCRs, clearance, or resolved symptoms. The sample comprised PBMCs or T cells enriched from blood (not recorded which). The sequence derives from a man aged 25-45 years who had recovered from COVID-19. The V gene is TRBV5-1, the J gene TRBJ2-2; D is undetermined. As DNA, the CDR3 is TGCGCCAGCAGCTTTGTTCAGGCGAACACCGGGGAGCTGTTTTTT. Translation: CASSFVQANTGELFF.